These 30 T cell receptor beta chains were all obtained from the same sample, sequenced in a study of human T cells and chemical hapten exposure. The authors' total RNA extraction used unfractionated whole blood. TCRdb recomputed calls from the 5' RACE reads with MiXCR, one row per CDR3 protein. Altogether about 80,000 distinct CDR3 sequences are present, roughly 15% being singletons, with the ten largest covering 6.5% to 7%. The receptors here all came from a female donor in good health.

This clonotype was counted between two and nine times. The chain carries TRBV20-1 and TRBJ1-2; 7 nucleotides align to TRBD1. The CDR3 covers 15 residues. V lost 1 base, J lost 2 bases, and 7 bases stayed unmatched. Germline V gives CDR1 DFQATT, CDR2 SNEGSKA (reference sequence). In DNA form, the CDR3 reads TGCAGTGCTAGAGTGAGGGACAGAAACAACTATGGCTACACCTTC. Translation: CSARVRDRNNYGYTF.

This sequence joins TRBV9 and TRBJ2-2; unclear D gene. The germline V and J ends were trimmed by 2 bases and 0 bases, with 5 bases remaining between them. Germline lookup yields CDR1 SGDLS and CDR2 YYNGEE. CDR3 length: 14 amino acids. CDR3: CASSVYSNTGELFF. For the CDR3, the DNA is TGTGCCAGCAGCGTCTACTCGAACACCGGGGAGCTGTTTTTT.

The CDR3 protein is CASSPHPGQGVGSPLHF. The DNA of the CDR3 is TGTGCCAGCAGCCCCCACCCGGGACAGGGGGTAGGATCACCCCTCCACTTT. The genes are TRBV6-5 and TRBJ1-6, with 11 bases matching TRBD1. Looked up from germline, CDR1 is MNHEY and CDR2 is SVGAGI. This CDR3 spans 17 amino acids. With 6 bases clipped from V and 10 bases from J, the junction kept 14 bases outside the gene matches.

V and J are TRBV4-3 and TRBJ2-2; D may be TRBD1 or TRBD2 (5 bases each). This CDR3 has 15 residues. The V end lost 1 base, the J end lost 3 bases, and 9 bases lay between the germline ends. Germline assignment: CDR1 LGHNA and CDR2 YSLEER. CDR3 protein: CASSQVGTDTGELFF. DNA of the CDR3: TGCGCCAGCAGCCAAGTCGGGACCGACACCGGGGAGCTGTTTTTT.

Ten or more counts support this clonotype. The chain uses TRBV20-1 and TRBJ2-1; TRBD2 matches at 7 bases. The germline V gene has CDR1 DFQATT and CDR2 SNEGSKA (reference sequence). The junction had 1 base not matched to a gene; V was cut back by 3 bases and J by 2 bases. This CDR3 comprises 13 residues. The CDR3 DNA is TGCAGTGCTAGGGGGACTACCTACAATGAGCAGTTCTTC. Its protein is CSARGTTYNEQFF.

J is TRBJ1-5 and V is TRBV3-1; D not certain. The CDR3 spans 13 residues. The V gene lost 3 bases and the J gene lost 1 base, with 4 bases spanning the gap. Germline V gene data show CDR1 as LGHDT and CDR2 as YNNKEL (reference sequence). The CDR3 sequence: CASSHMSNQPQHF. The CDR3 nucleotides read TGTGCCAGCAGCCATATGAGCAATCAGCCCCAGCATTTT. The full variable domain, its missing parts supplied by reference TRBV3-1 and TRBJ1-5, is DTAVSQTPKYLVTQMGNDKSIKCEQNLGHDTMYWYKQDSKKFLKIMFSYNNKELIINETVPNRFSPKSPDKAHLNLHINSLELGDSAVYFCASSHMSNQPQHFGDGTRLSIL.

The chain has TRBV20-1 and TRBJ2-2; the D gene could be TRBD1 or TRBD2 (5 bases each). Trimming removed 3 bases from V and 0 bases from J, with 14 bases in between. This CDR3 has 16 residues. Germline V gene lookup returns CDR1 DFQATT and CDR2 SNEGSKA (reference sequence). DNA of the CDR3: TGCAGTGCTAGGGGGAGCGAGGGACCGAACACCGGGGAGCTGTTTTTT. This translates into CSARGSEGPNTGELFF.

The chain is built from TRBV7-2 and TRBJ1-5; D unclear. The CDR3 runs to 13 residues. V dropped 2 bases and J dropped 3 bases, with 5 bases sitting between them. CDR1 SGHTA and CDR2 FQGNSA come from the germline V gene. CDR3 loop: CASSLSLNQPQHF. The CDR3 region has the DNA TGTGCCAGCAGCTTATCCCTCAATCAGCCCCAGCATTTT.

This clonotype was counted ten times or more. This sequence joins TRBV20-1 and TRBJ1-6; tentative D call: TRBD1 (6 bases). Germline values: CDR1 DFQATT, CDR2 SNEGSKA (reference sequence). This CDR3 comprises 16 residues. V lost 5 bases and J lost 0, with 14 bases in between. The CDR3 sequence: CSAARDTSSYNSPLHF. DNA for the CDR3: TGCAGTGCTGCCCGGGACACGAGCTCCTATAATTCACCCCTCCACTTT.

The CDR3 DNA follows: TGTGCCAGCAGCTTGGGGGCTTACAGAGACATAAAAAACACTATCACAGATACGCAGTATTTT. Encoded protein: CASSLGAYRDIKNTITDTQYF. V is TRBV5-6 and J is TRBJ2-3, with D unresolved. This CDR3 has 21 amino acids. The germline V gene encodes CDR1 SGHDT and CDR2 YYEEEE. V was cut by 0 bases and J by 2 bases, with 28 bases left in between.

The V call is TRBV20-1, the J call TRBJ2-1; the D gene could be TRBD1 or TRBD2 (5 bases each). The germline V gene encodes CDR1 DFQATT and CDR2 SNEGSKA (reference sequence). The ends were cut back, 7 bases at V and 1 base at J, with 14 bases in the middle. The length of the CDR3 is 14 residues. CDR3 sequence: CSVYGAVSYNEQFF. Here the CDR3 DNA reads TGCAGTGTTTACGGGGCCGTGTCCTACAATGAGCAGTTCTTC.

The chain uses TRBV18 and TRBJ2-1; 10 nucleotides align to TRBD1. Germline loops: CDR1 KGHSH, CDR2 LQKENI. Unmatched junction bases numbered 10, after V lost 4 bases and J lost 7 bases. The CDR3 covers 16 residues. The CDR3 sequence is CASSLSRDRGRNEQFF. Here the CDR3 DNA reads TGTGCCAGCTCACTCTCCCGGGACAGGGGTAGGAATGAGCAGTTCTTC.

The CDR3 loop reads CASSLGLAWGFQETQYF. CDR3 in DNA: TGTGCCAGCAGCTTAGGACTAGCCTGGGGGTTCCAAGAGACCCAGTACTTC. The J gene is TRBJ2-5, the V gene TRBV7-8, with 7 bases fitting TRBD2. The CDR3 has 17 amino acids. V lost 1 base to trimming and J lost 1 base; unmatched junction nucleotides: 9. Germline CDR1 reads SGHVS; CDR2 reads FQNEAQ.

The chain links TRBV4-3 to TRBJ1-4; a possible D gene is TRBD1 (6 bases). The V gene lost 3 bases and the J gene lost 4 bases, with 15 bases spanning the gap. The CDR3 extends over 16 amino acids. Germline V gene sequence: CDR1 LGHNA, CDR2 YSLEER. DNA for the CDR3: TGCGCCAGCAGCCAGAAAACAGGGAGTGGTAATGAAAAACTGTTTTTT. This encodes CASSQKTGSGNEKLFF.

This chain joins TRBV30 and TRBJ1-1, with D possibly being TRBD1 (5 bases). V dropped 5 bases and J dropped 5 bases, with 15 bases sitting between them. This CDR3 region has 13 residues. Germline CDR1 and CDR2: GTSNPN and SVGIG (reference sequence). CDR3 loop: CAWRRGAGTEAFF. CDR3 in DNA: TGTGCCTGGCGACGAGGGGCCGGAACTGAAGCTTTCTTT.

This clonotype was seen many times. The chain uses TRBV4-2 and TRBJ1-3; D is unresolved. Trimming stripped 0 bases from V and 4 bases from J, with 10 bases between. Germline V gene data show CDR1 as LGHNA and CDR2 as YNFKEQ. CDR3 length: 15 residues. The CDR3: CASSQDRVEGNTIYF. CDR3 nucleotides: TGTGCCAGCAGCCAAGATAGGGTGGAAGGAAACACCATATATTTT.

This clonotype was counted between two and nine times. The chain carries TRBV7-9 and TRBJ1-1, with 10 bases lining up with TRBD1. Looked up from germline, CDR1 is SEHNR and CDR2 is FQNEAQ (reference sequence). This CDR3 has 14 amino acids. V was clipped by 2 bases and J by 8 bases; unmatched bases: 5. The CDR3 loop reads CASSLLGTGDEAFF. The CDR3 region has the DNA TGTGCCAGCAGCTTACTCGGGACAGGGGACGAAGCTTTCTTT. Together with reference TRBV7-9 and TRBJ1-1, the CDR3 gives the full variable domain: DTGVSQNPRHKITKRGQNVTFRCDPISEHNRLYWYRQTLGQGPEFLTYFQNEAQLEKSRLLSDRFSAERPKGSFSTLEIQRTEQGDSAMYLCASSLLGTGDEAFFGQGTRLTVV.

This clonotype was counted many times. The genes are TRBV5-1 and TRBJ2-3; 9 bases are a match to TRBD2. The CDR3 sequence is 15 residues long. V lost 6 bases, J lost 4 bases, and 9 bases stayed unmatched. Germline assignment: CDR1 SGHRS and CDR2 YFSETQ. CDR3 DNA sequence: TGCGCCAGCACTCCGGGACTAGCAGTCTCAGATACGCAGTATTTT. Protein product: CASTPGLAVSDTQYF.

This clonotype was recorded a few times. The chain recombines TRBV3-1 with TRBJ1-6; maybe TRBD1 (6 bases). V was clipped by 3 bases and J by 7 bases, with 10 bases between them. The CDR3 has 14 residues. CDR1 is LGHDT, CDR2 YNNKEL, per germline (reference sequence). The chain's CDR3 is CASSQGGQNSPLHF. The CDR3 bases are TGTGCCAGCAGCCAGGGGGGCCAGAATTCACCCCTCCACTTT.

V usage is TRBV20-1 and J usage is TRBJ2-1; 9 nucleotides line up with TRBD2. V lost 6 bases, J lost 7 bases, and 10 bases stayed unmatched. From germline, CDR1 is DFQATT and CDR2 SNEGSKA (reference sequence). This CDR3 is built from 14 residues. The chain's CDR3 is CSARTLAGRNEQFF. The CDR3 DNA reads TGCAGTGCCAGAACCCTAGCGGGGAGAAATGAGCAGTTCTTC.

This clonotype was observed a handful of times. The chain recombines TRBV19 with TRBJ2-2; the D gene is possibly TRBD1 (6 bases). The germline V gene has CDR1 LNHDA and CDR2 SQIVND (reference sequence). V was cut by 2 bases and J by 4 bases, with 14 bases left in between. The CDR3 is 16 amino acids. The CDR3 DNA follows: TGTGCCAGTAGTATACAATCAGGGGTTCCCACCGGGGAGCTGTTTTTT. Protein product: CASSIQSGVPTGELFF.

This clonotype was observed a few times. The CDR3 DNA sequence: TGTGCCAGCAGCTTTCCCCTCGCAGGGACAAGTAATGAAGCTTTCTTT. Protein: CASSFPLAGTSNEAFF. The V call is TRBV7-9, the J call TRBJ1-1; D perhaps matches TRBD1 (6 bases). Trimming pared 3 bases from V and 7 bases from J, leaving 21 bases between. The CDR3 spans 16 residues. Germline V gene sequence: CDR1 SEHNR, CDR2 FQNEAQ (reference sequence).

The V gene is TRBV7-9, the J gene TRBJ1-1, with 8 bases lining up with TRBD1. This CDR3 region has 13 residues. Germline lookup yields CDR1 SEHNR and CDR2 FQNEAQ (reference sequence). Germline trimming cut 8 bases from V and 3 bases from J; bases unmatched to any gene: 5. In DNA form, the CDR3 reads TGTGCCAGCGCGGCGGACAGGGACACTGAAGCTTTCTTT. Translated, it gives CASAADRDTEAFF.

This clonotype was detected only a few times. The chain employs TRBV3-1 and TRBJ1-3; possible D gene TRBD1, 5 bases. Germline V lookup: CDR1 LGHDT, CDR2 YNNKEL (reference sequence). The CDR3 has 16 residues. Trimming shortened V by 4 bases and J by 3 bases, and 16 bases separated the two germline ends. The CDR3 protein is CASSRMGGSGGNTIYF. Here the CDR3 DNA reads TGTGCCAGCAGCCGAATGGGGGGATCGGGTGGAAACACCATATATTTT.

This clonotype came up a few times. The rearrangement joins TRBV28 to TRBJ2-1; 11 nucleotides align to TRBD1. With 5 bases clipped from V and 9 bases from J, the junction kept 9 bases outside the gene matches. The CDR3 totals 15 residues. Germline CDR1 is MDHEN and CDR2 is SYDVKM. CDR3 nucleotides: TGTGCCAGCAGTCCCCCGGACAGGGGGCTGGGTGAGCAGTTCTTC. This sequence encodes CASSPPDRGLGEQFF.

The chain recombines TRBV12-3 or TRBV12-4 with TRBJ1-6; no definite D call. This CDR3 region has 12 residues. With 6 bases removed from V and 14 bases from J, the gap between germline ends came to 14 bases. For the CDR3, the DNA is TGTGCCAGCAGCCCCTTTCTTGGGGCCCTCCACTTT. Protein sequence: CASSPFLGALHF.

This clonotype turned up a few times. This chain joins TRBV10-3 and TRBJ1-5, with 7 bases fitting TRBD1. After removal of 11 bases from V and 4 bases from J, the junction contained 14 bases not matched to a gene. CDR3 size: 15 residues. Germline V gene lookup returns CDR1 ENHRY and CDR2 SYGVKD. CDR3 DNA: TGTGCCGTAGCGACAGGGTTGGAAGGGAATCAGCCCCAGCATTTT. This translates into CAVATGLEGNQPQHF.

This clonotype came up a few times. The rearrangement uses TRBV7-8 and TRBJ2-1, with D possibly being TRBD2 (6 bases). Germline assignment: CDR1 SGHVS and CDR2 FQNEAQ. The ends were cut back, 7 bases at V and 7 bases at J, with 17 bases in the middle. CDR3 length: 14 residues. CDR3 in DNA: TGTGCCAGCACCGCCGGGGGAGGAAGAAATGAGCAGTTCTTC. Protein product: CASTAGGGRNEQFF. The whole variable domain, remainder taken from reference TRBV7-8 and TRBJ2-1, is GAGVSQSPRYKVAKRGQDVALRCDPISGHVSLFWYQQALGQGPEFLTYFQNEAQLDKSGLPSDRFFAERPEGSVSTLKIQRTQQEDSAVYLCASTAGGGRNEQFFGPGTRLTVL.

CDR3 coding DNA: TGTGCCAGCAGCGCACCTTTAAAATCCCGAGGGGTTAGCGGACACTACAATGAGCAGTTCTTC. Translated, it gives CASSAPLKSRGVSGHYNEQFF. The chain uses TRBV9 and TRBJ2-1; TRBD2 might be the D (6 bases). V lost 3 bases and J 3 bases, leaving 31 bases between the germline ends. The CDR3 sequence is 21 residues long. The germline V gene encodes CDR1 SGDLS and CDR2 YYNGEE.

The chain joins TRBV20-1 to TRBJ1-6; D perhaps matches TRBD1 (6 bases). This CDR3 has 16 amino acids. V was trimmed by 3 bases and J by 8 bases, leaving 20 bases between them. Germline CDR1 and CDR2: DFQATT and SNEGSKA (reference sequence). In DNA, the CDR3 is TGCAGTGCTAGTTTCATTGGGGGGCGAGTGTATTCACCCCTCCACTTT. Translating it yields CSASFIGGRVYSPLHF.